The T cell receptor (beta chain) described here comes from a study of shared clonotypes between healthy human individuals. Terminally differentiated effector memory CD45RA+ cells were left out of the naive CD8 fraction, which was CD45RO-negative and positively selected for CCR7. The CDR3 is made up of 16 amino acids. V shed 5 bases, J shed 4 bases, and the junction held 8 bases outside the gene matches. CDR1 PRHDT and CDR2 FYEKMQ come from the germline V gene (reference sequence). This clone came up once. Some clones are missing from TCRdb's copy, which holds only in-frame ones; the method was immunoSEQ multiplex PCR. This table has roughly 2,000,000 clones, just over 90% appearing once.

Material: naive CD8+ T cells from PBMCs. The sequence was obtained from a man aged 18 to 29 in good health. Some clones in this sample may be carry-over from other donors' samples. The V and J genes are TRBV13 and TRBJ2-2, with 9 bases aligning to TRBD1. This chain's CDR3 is CASSIRDREATGELFF. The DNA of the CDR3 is TGTGCCAGCAGCATCCGGGACAGGGAGGCCACCGGGGAGCTGTTTTTT.